This T cell receptor (beta chain) was captured in a study of early T cells in non-severe SARS-CoV-2 infection. Across the study: Sequencing targeted bulk RNA from unsorted whole blood, leaving chains unpaired.

TCRdb redid the calling of the 5' RACE reads with MiXCR, one entry per CDR3 protein. In the table there are 70,000 or so distinct CDR3 sequences, about 13% of which are singletons. The V end was cut by 4 bases, the J end by 2 bases, with 9 bases between. CDR1 is LGHDT and CDR2 is YNNKEL in the germline V gene (reference sequence). This CDR3 is built from 14 residues. This clonotype was sampled from an adult who was a healthcare worker with PCR-confirmed SARS-CoV-2 infection or an uninfected control (not recorded which). J is TRBJ1-5 and V is TRBV3-1; a possible D gene is TRBD1 (5 bases). The sample taken for sequencing was whole blood. CDR3 nucleotide sequence: TGTGCCAGCAGCCGGGGGGTCCGCAATCAGCCCCAGCATTTT. Amino acid sequence: CASSRGVRNQPQHF.